This paragraph reports one T cell receptor beta chain. Its antigen remains undetermined. No base quality values were provided; no much bigger clone lies one nucleotide off. The time point label on this specimen signifies: week 5, during vaccination. Each vaccine dose, consisting of 300 ug of a 20-mer mutant IDH1 peptide in Montanide, was administered subcutaneously with topical imiquimod. The donors had newly diagnosed IDH1-mutant astrocytomas of WHO grade 3 or 4 that showed loss of nuclear ATRX. The samples were drawn from NOA16, a multicentre, single-arm, open-label phase I trial in Germany that tested a mutant IDH1 peptide vaccine in humans for the first time. The DNeasy Blood and Tissue Kit was used to extract genomic DNA from EDTA blood for TCRB sequencing. This entry comes from a study of a mutant IDH1 vaccine in newly diagnosed glioma (dated by TCRdb to the early 2020s). Background for the entire study: Eight vaccinations were administered to patients in weeks 1, 3, 5, 7, 11, 15, 19 and 23, corresponding to visits V03 through V10. Longitudinal TCRB deep sequencing was done for 25 to 30 treated patients, wherever samples were available for exploratory analyses. Before enrollment, most patients had been given radiochemotherapy with temozolomide as standard therapy, while the rest had received either radiotherapy alone or temozolomide alone. Peripheral blood was collected at six visits: V03 (baseline), V05, V07, V10, V12 and V13. Of the 25 to 40 treated patients, about 60% were male and about 40% were female, and the mean age was approximately 37 years. In the chemotherapy-containing groups, vaccination started alongside temozolomide cycles, whereas in patients who had radiotherapy alone it started 4-6 weeks after radiotherapy. General conclusions and limits of the study: Availability determined which PBMC samples were chosen for TCRB deep sequencing. It was noted by the authors that analyses of patient blood samples could not be reproduced owing to sample limitations. Pseudoprogression seemed to be unrelated to changes in the top peripheral T cell clonotypes found by TCRB sequencing. Across multiple MHC alleles, vaccine-induced immune responses were seen in just over 90% of patients.

The receptor library was made with the immunoSEQ multiplex PCR assay. The hsTCRB Kit was used according to the manufacturer's protocol to amplify rearranged TCR beta chain sequences. TCRB libraries were sequenced on an Illumina MiSeq. On the authors' methods: The kit vendor's proprietary platform handled demultiplexing, trimming and gene mapping. TCRdb carries this immuneACCESS record with in-frame sequences only. Its versions omit some clonotypes, under half of them owing to an unresolved V gene in the studies checked, with the rest unexplained. That table gives V, J and clone size, and the DNA gave D and trimming. For this sample the table gives more than 55,000 clones, of which about 80% were detected only once. Approximately 3.1% of the sample is taken by the ten largest. Per the germline V gene, SGHRS is the CDR1 and YFSETQ is the CDR2. Trimming accounts for 5 bases at V and 8 bases at J, while the number of junction bases matched to no gene is 15. Including the terminal cysteine and phenylalanine, the CDR3 comprises 16 residues. CDR3 DNA is the only sequence kept; it has 48 bases, read in frame from the first base.

The TCR originated in a woman aged 18-29 years with glioma. Some clones in this sample may be carry-over from other donors' samples. This specimen was PBMCs, taken from a glioma patient whose treatment included an IDH1 peptide vaccine. The receptor chain draws on TRBV5-1 and TRBJ1-2, and 10 bases in between align with TRBD1. In nucleotides, the sequence is TGCGCCAGCAGGAACGCCGGGACAGGGGCAGGTTACGGCTACACCTTC. Its protein product is CASRNAGTGAGYGYTF.